Here is one T cell receptor beta chain with its context. What it binds is not known. Every one of the patients relapsed after autologous stem cell transplantation (brentuximab vedotin exposure was variable). CDR1 and CDR2 (germline): SGHTA, FQGNSA. The CDR3 has 14 residues. V lost 5 bases and J 6 bases, leaving 16 bases between the germline ends. The data were taken from a study of PD-1 blockade in classical Hodgkin lymphoma. Findings of the study overall: Excluded were patients who started nivolumab under 1 year after ASCT, a group that had lower diversity.

TCRdb's copy holds only in-frame clones and misses some; the assay was immunoSEQ multiplex PCR. The repertoire includes about 19,000 clones, approximately 84% of them detected once, and nearly 6.5% sits in the top ten. V is TRBV7-2 and J is TRBJ1-1; D not resolved. This receptor was obtained from a human donor with classical Hodgkin lymphoma. Specimen: peripheral blood mononuclear cells (PBMCs), collected at baseline. The CDR3 loop is CASSPLISWAEAFF. CDR3 sequence (DNA): TGTGCCAGCAGCCCCCTCATCAGTTGGGCTGAAGCTTTCTTT.